This is a list of T cell receptor beta chains from one sample in a study of Tregs in tolerant kidney transplant recipients. TCRdb's table, derived via immunoSEQ multiplex PCR, lists solely in-frame clones and lacks some. The sample comprises about 110,000 clones, 90% of which are singletons, and more than 0.3% rests with the top ten. The sample in question was CD4+ T cells from blood, obtained before the transplant. The receptors derive from a human donor who received a combined kidney and bone marrow transplant. The CDR3 runs from the conserved cysteine through the conserved F or W. The D gene is left open where the match is weak. Clone sizes are given selectively: once, few, many, or a class where the clone is expanded.

abundance: -
d_gene: TRBD1
v_gene: TRBV5-4
j_gene: TRBJ2-1
CDR3aa: CASSFRTGDSHEQFF
CDR3nt: TGTGCCAGCAGCTTTCGTACAGGGGATTCTCATGAGCAGTTCTTC

abundance: once
d_gene: TRBD1
v_gene: TRBV4-1
j_gene: TRBJ1-3
CDR3aa: CASSSGQADGNTIYF
CDR3nt: TGCGCCAGCAGCTCCGGACAGGCGGATGGAAACACCATATATTTT

abundance: -
d_gene: TRBD1
v_gene: TRBV9
j_gene: TRBJ1-2
CDR3aa: CASSVGPDPGGAGGYTF
CDR3nt: TGTGCCAGCAGCGTAGGACCCGACCCAGGGGGCGCGGGTGGCTACACCTTC

abundance: -
d_gene: TRBD1
v_gene: TRBV10-3
j_gene: TRBJ1-3
CDR3aa: CAGETGGAFGNTIYF
CDR3nt: TGTGCCGGGGAGACAGGGGGCGCGTTTGGAAACACCATATATTTT

abundance: few
d_gene: -
v_gene: TRBV2
j_gene: TRBJ1-1
CDR3aa: CASSPDRGNTEAFF
CDR3nt: TGTGCCAGCTCCCCGGACAGAGGGAACACTGAAGCTTTCTTT

abundance: -
d_gene: -
v_gene: TRBV11-3
j_gene: TRBJ1-1
CDR3aa: CASSPGGGGTEAFF
CDR3nt: TGTGCCAGCAGTCCTGGGGGGGGCGGCACTGAAGCTTTCTTT

abundance: -
d_gene: -
v_gene: TRBV7-2
j_gene: TRBJ1-2
CDR3aa: CASSFGAVYGYTF
CDR3nt: TGTGCCAGCAGCTTTGGGGCAGTCTATGGCTACACCTTC

abundance: -
d_gene: -
v_gene: TRBV2
j_gene: TRBJ2-2
CDR3aa: CASSDDTGELFF
CDR3nt: TGTGCCAGCAGTGACGACACCGGGGAGCTGTTTTTT

abundance: -
d_gene: -
v_gene: TRBV19
j_gene: TRBJ1-1
CDR3aa: CASSQTTALNTEAFF
CDR3nt: TGTGCCAGTAGCCAGACTACAGCTTTGAACACTGAAGCTTTCTTT

abundance: -
d_gene: TRBD1
v_gene: TRBV19
j_gene: TRBJ1-5
CDR3aa: CASSSTTGQVSAQPQHF
CDR3nt: TGTGCCAGTAGTTCAACCACGGGACAGGTTTCGGCTCAGCCCCAGCATTTT

abundance: -
d_gene: TRBD1
v_gene: TRBV6-4
j_gene: TRBJ2-2
CDR3aa: CASSDWGTANTGELFF
CDR3nt: TGTGCCAGCAGTGACTGGGGGACAGCGAACACCGGGGAGCTGTTTTTT

abundance: -
d_gene: -
v_gene: TRBV7-9
j_gene: TRBJ1-6
CDR3aa: CASSFGEKSPLHF
CDR3nt: TGTGCCAGCAGCTTCGGGGAAAAGTCACCCCTCCACTTT

abundance: -
d_gene: -
v_gene: TRBV19
j_gene: TRBJ1-1
CDR3aa: CASSVRQMNTEAFF
CDR3nt: TGTGCCAGTAGTGTTCGACAGATGAACACTGAAGCTTTCTTT

abundance: few
d_gene: -
v_gene: TRBV6-6
j_gene: TRBJ2-7
CDR3aa: CASSYLQGNEQYF
CDR3nt: TGTGCCAGCAGTTACCTCCAGGGGAACGAGCAGTACTTC

abundance: once
d_gene: TRBD2
v_gene: TRBV5-4
j_gene: TRBJ2-1
CDR3aa: CASTLGTGAGGPVNEQFF
CDR3nt: TGTGCCAGCACCCTTGGAACGGGAGCGGGGGGGCCAGTCAATGAGCAGTTCTTC

abundance: -
d_gene: TRBD1
v_gene: TRBV23-1
j_gene: TRBJ1-1
CDR3aa: CASSQLRTGGQRMNTEAFF
CDR3nt: TGCGCCAGCAGTCAATTGAGGACAGGGGGCCAACGGATGAACACTGAAGCTTTCTTT

abundance: -
d_gene: -
v_gene: TRBV7-8
j_gene: TRBJ2-5
CDR3aa: CASSTDRSQETQYF
CDR3nt: TGTGCCAGCAGCACCGACAGAAGCCAAGAGACCCAGTACTTC

abundance: few
d_gene: -
v_gene: TRBV21-1
j_gene: TRBJ2-5
CDR3aa: CASTKGDRDQETQYF
CDR3nt: TGTGCCAGCACCAAGGGGGACAGGGACCAAGAGACCCAGTACTTC

abundance: -
d_gene: TRBD2
v_gene: TRBV11-3
j_gene: TRBJ2-7
CDR3aa: CASSLTSGAYEQYF
CDR3nt: TGTGCCAGCAGCTTAACTAGCGGGGCCTACGAGCAGTACTTC

abundance: -
d_gene: -
v_gene: TRBV7-2
j_gene: TRBJ2-5
CDR3aa: CASSLVGAGGRRETQYF
CDR3nt: TGTGCCAGCAGCTTAGTCGGGGCAGGGGGGCGTCGAGAGACCCAGTACTTC

abundance: -
d_gene: -
v_gene: TRBV7-9
j_gene: TRBJ1-1
CDR3aa: CASSLEIRTEAFF
CDR3nt: TGTGCCAGCAGCTTAGAGATCCGGACTGAAGCTTTCTTT

abundance: -
d_gene: -
v_gene: TRBV28
j_gene: TRBJ1-5
CDR3aa: CASSLGPNRGQPQHF
CDR3nt: TGTGCCAGCAGTTTGGGGCCTAATAGAGGTCAGCCCCAGCATTTT